This T cell receptor (beta chain) was found in a study of T cell responses to AZD1222 COVID-19 vaccine. Clones were read by immunoSEQ multiplex PCR, and TCRdb kept only the in-frame ones, dropping some. The data show more than 150,000 clones, with around 90% seen just once and more than 1.5% held by the top ten. Trimming cost V 0 bases and J 3 bases, with 14 bases left between them. The CDR3 has 16 amino acids. The germline V gene encodes CDR1 MNHEY and CDR2 SVGAGI. Pooled together were second doses at about 4 or about 12 weeks. Study-wide points: Repertoire sampling occurred only after the peak T cell response.

Remarks on this clone: Its antigen is unknown.

V and J are TRBV6-5 and TRBJ1-1, with D possibly being TRBD1 (6 bases). This sequence was found in an adult who received the AZD1222 COVID-19 vaccine. This sample comprised peripheral blood, obtained 28 days after the second AZD1222 dose. The CDR3 reads CASSYSFTGRDTEAFF. In DNA form, the CDR3 reads TGTGCCAGCAGTTACTCATTCACAGGGAGAGACACTGAAGCTTTCTTT.